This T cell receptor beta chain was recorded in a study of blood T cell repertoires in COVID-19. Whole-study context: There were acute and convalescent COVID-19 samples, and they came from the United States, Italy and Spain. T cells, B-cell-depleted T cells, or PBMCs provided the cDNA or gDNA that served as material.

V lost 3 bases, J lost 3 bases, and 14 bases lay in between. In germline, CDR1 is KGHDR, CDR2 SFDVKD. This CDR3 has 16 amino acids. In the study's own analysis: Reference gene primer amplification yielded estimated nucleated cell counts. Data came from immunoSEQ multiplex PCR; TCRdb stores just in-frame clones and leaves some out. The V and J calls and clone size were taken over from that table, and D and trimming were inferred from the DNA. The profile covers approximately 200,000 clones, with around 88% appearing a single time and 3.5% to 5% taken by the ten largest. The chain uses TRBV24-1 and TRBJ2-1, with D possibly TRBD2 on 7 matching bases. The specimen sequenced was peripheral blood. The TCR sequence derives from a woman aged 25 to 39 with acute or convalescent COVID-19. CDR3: CATSDPAGQHYNEQFF. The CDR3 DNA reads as TGTGCCACCAGTGATCCAGCGGGACAACACTACAATGAGCAGTTCTTC.